The clone carrying this TCR beta chain was detected a few times. The assay was immunoSEQ multiplex PCR, and TCRdb's table has in-frame clones only and misses some. The sample lists about 300,000 clones; around nine tenths were seen once. The sample comes from a study of blood T cell repertoires in COVID-19. For the study at large: COVID-19 samples from acute and convalescent phases originated in the United States, Italy and Spain.

Input material: PBMCs or T cells enriched from blood (not recorded which). This receptor was obtained from a woman aged 45-60 years who had been exposed to COVID-19.

The CDR3 spells CSAGNTGELFF. The CDR3 bases are TGCAGTGCCGGTAACACCGGGGAGCTGTTTTTT. This chain uses TRBV20-1 with TRBJ2-2; D gene unclear. The CDR3 runs to 11 residues. Germline CDR1 DFQATT, CDR2 SNEGSKA (reference sequence). The germline V and J ends were trimmed by 6 bases and 2 bases, with 4 bases remaining between them.